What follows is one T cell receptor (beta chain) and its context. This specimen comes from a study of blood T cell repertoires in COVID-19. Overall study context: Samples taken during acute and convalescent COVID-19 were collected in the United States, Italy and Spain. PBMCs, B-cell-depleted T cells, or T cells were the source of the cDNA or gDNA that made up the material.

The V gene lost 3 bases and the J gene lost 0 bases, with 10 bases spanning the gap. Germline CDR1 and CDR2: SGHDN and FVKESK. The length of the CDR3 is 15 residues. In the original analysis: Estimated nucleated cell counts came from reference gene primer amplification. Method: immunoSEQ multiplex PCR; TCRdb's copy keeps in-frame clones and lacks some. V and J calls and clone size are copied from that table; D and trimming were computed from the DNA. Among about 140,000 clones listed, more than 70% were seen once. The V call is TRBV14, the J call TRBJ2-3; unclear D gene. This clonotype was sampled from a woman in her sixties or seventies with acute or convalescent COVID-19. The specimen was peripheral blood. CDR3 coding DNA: TGTGCCAGCAGCCATCCAATCACTAGCACAGATACGCAGTATTTT. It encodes CASSHPITSTDTQYF.